The present entry profiles one T cell receptor beta chain with its context. Germline CDR1 reads SGDLS; CDR2 reads YYNGEE. The ends were cut back, 3 bases at V and 5 bases at J, with 6 bases in the middle. This CDR3 spans 12 amino acids. Clones were sequenced by immunoSEQ multiplex PCR, and TCRdb holds only the in-frame ones, with some missing. The table shows thousands of clones, with about 70% occurring only once. These data are taken from a study of chemoradiotherapy in HPV16-positive cancers. The sequenced sample was tumor tissue, obtained from a patient who underwent chemoradiotherapy. This clonotype originated in a human donor with HPV-associated anogenital cancer. The chain uses TRBV9 and TRBJ2-1; no definite D call. The CDR3 DNA reads as TGTGCCAGCAGCGAAAGGGACAATGAGCAGTTCTTC. Translated, it gives CASSERDNEQFF.